Below are 18 T cell receptor beta chains sequenced from a single sample in a study of T cells in Graves' hyperthyroidism and ophthalmopathy. Amplified TCR beta CDR3 regions came from RNA transcripts. The primer set for the first-round RT-PCR of the TCR CDR3 was HTBI. TCRdb processed the multiplex PCR reads anew with MiXCR; each CDR3 protein has one entry. The sample consists of hundreds of thousands of distinct CDR3 sequences, approximately 15% of them appearing once. The specimen was blood. Receptors were obtained from a woman aged 25 to 45 with Graves' hyperthyroidism that later progressed to Graves' ophthalmopathy.

The chain couples TRBV7-2 to TRBJ2-1; no clear D. The V and J ends lost 6 bases and 10 bases respectively, with 16 bases between them. The germline gives CDR1 SGHTA, CDR2 FQGNSA. The CDR3 has 13 residues. The CDR3 nucleotides are TGTGCCAGCAGTAGGAATGACCTCCGGGAGCAGTTCTTC. The encoded protein is CASSRNDLREQFF.

This clonotype has more than one count but fewer than ten. The CDR3 is CASSEMVGLNYEQYF. In DNA form, the CDR3 reads TGTGCCAGCAGTGAAATGGTTGGACTCAACTACGAGCAGTACTTC. The rearrangement uses TRBV6-1 and TRBJ2-7; possibly TRBD2 for D (5 bases). V dropped 2 bases and J dropped 3 bases, with 14 bases sitting between them. This CDR3 has 15 amino acids. CDR1 is MNHNS and CDR2 is SASEGT in the germline V gene.

This clonotype was observed a few times. This rearrangement joins TRBV6-1 to TRBJ2-1; 8 bases are shared with TRBD1. J gave up 7 bases and V 6 bases, and 5 bases lay outside the gene matches. This CDR3 has 13 amino acids. The V gene's germline CDR1 is MNHNS and CDR2 SASEGT. The CDR3 nucleotides read TGTGCCAGCAGAGCGGACAGGGTAAATGAGCAGTTCTTC. It yields the protein CASRADRVNEQFF.

This clonotype was seen a few times. The chain uses TRBV20-1 and TRBJ1-5; 7 bases fit TRBD1. V shed 4 bases and J 9 bases; nucleotides not matched to a gene: 15. CDR3 length: 15 amino acids. The V gene's germline CDR1 is DFQATT and CDR2 SNEGSKA (reference sequence). CDR3 loop: CSATRTGPEGAPQHF. The CDR3 DNA follows: TGCAGTGCTACTCGGACAGGTCCTGAGGGCGCGCCCCAGCATTTT.

A few counts support this clonotype. The chain employs TRBV19 and TRBJ1-1; D ambiguous. This CDR3 has 15 residues. Trimming took off 5 bases at V and 0 bases at J, with 13 bases between the two ends. From germline, CDR1 is LNHDA and CDR2 SQIVND (reference sequence). The CDR3 sequence: CASSPQMTLNTEAFF. The CDR3 DNA reads as TGTGCCAGTAGTCCTCAAATGACATTGAACACTGAAGCTTTCTTT.

This clonotype was seen a few times. The chain is built from TRBV20-1 and TRBJ2-7; 9 bases match TRBD2. V lost 3 bases, J lost 3 bases, and 6 bases stayed unmatched. This CDR3 has 14 amino acids. Per germline, CDR1 DFQATT and CDR2 SNEGSKA (reference sequence). This CDR3 is CSASPGSGGYEQYF. For the CDR3, the DNA is TGCAGTGCTAGCCCCGGTAGCGGGGGCTACGAGCAGTACTTC.

This clonotype was observed many times. This chain uses TRBV20-1 with TRBJ1-2; unclear D gene. The CDR3 consists of 13 residues. V gave up 0 bases and J gave up 8 bases, with 13 bases separating them. CDR1 and CDR2 from the germline V gene are DFQATT and SNEGSKA (reference sequence). The DNA for the CDR3 is TGCAGTGCTAGAGAGGCAGCGAACGAGGGCTACACCTTC. It translates to CSAREAANEGYTF.

This clonotype was counted ten times or more. The V gene is TRBV6-1, the J gene TRBJ2-5, with 10 nucleotides matching TRBD2. Losses at the gene ends were 7 bases for V and 5 bases for J; bases not matched to a gene: 7. This CDR3 region has 14 residues. Germline-derived CDR1 and CDR2 are MNHNS and SASEGT. In DNA form, the CDR3 reads TGTGCCAGCACTCCCGGGACTAGCGCCGAGACCCAGTACTTC. It codes for CASTPGTSAETQYF.

The sample holds many counts of this clonotype. The chain carries TRBV11-2 and TRBJ2-3; a possible D gene is TRBD2 (6 bases). Looked up from germline, CDR1 is SGHAT and CDR2 is FQNNGV. With 4 bases removed from V and 1 base from J, the gap between germline ends came to 15 bases. This CDR3 has 16 residues. CDR3 sequence reads: CASSSAGGGGTDTQYF. The CDR3 DNA sequence: TGTGCCAGCAGCTCAGCGGGCGGTGGAGGCACAGATACGCAGTATTTT.

In this sample, this clonotype turned up many times. CDR3 DNA: TGCGCCAGCAGCCCCAGGGACAGCTACGAGCAGTACTTC. As protein: CASSPRDSYEQYF. The chain employs TRBV4-1 and TRBJ2-7, with TRBD1 matching 7 bases. The trim removed 4 bases at V and 3 bases at J, leaving 3 bases unmatched. Germline CDR1 and CDR2: MGHRA and YSYEKL. The CDR3 runs 13 residues.

This clonotype has ten or more counts. This chain joins TRBV14 and TRBJ2-1; 12 bases match TRBD2. The CDR3 has 17 amino acids. J lost 6 bases, V lost 3 bases, and 9 bases had no gene match. Germline CDR1 reads SGHDN; CDR2 reads FVKESK. Written as DNA, the CDR3 is TGTGCCAGCAGCCACCAGAGACTAGCGGGAGCAGCCAATGAGCAGTTCTTC. Its protein is CASSHQRLAGAANEQFF.

In this sample, this clonotype turned up many times. The DNA of the CDR3 is TGTGCCACCAATCAGTTTAGCACAGATACGCAGTATTTT. Amino acids: CATNQFSTDTQYF. V usage is TRBV24-1 and J usage is TRBJ2-3; D is ambiguous. Looked up from germline, CDR1 is KGHDR and CDR2 is SFDVKD. This CDR3 is built from 13 residues. The germline V and J ends were trimmed by 8 bases and 0 bases, with 8 bases remaining between them.

This clonotype occurred a few times. The CDR3 bases are TGTGCCAGCAGTTTGAGGCAGTACGAGCAGTACTTC. Protein: CASSLRQYEQYF. The V gene is TRBV28, the J gene TRBJ2-7, with D unresolved. Trimming stripped 3 bases from V and 4 bases from J, with 7 bases between. The germline gives CDR1 MDHEN, CDR2 SYDVKM. The CDR3 is 12 residues long. Together with reference TRBV28 and TRBJ2-7, the CDR3 gives the full variable domain: DVKVTQSSRYLVKRTGEKVFLECVQDMDHENMFWYRQDPGLGLRLIYFSYDVKMKEKGDIPEGYSVSREKKERFSLILESASTNQTSMYLCASSLRQYEQYFGPGTRLTVT.

This clonotype was detected only once. The chain couples TRBV19 to TRBJ1-5; D gene unclear. The germline V and J ends were trimmed by 3 bases and 3 bases, with 3 bases remaining between them. Germline V lookup: CDR1 LNHDA, CDR2 SQIVND (reference sequence). CDR3 length equals 12 residues. Written as DNA, the CDR3 is TGTGCCAGTAGTATCGCCAATCAGCCCCAGCATTTT. Protein sequence: CASSIANQPQHF.

The chain carries TRBV20-1 and TRBJ2-3, with 14 bases that match TRBD2. The CDR3 is 17 residues long. Germline lookup yields CDR1 DFQATT and CDR2 SNEGSKA (reference sequence). The CDR3 here is CSTKTGTSGRFLDTQYF. CDR3 sequence (DNA): TGCAGCACTAAGACCGGGACTAGCGGGAGATTTTTGGATACGCAGTATTTT.

CDR3 nucleotide sequence: TGCGCCAGCAGCTTGCGGGGGGACTTCAATCAGCCCCAGCATTTT. This gives the protein CASSLRGDFNQPQHF. The rearrangement links TRBV5-1 to TRBJ1-5, with D perhaps matching TRBD1 (5 bases). This CDR3 contains 15 residues. Germline V gene lookup returns CDR1 SGHRS and CDR2 YFSETQ. V was pared by 1 base and J by 3 bases, with 11 bases between.

The genes are TRBV10-3 and TRBJ1-4; tentatively, D is TRBD1 (6 bases). The CDR3 covers 14 residues. Germline V gene lookup returns CDR1 ENHRY and CDR2 SYGVKD. Trimming pared 2 bases from V and 7 bases from J, leaving 11 bases between. The CDR3: CAISEAGTIEKLFF. The DNA of the CDR3 is TGTGCCATCAGTGAGGCCGGGACAATTGAAAAACTGTTTTTT.

This clonotype was observed at least ten times. V and J are TRBV12-3 or TRBV12-4 and TRBJ2-7, with D possibly being TRBD2 (5 bases). CDR3 size: 13 residues. V shed 0 bases and J shed 9 bases, with 12 bases lying between them. The CDR3 loop reads CASSLAISSWQYF. The CDR3 region has the DNA TGTGCCAGCAGTTTAGCGATCTCTAGCTGGCAGTACTTC.